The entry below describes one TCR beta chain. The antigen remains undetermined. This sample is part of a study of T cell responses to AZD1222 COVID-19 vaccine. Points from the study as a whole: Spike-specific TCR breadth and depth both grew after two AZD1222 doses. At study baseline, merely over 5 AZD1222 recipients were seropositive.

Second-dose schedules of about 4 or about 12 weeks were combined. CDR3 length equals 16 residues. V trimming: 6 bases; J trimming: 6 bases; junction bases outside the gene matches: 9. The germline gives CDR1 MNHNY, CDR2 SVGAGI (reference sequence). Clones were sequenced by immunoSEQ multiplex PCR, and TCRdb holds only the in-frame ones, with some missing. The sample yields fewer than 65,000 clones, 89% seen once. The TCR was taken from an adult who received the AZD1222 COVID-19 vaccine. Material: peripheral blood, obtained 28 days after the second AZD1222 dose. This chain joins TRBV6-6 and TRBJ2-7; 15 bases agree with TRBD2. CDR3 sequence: CASSFRPGLAGGEQYF. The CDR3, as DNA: TGTGCCAGCAGCTTCAGACCGGGACTAGCGGGAGGCGAGCAGTACTTC.